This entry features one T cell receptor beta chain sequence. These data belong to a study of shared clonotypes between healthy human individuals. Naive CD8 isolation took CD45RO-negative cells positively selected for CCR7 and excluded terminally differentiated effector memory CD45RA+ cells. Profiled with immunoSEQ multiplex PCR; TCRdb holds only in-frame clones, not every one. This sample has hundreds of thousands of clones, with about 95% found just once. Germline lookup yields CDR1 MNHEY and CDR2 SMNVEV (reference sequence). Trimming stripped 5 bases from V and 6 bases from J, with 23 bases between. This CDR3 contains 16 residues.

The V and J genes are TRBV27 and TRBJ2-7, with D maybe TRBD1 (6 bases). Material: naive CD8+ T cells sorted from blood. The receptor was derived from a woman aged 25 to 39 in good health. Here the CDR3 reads CASSPVPGDLAGEQYF. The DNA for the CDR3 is TGTGCCAGCAGTCCAGTTCCAGGGGACCTGGCCGGCGAGCAGTACTTC.